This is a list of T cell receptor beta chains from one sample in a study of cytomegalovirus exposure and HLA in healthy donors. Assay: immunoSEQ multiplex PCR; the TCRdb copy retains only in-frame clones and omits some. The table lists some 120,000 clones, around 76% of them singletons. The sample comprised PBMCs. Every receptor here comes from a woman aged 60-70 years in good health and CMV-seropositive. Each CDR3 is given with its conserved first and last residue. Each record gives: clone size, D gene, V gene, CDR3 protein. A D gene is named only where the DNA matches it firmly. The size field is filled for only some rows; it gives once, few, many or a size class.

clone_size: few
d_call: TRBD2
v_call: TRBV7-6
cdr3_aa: CASRNPYRGGNTGELFF

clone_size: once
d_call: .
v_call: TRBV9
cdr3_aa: CASRGRGTYGYTF

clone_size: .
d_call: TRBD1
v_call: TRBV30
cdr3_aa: CACSYSKSTGSNIQYF

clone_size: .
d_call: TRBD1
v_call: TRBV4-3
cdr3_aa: CASSRTGAGNTIYF

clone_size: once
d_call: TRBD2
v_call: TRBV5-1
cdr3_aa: CASSLGASGLETQYF

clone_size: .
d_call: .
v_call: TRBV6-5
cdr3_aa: CASSYMQERNEKLFF

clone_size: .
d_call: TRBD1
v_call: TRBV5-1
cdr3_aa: CASTGDSPYEQYF

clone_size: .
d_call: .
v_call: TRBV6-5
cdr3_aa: CASSYDPGRPEQYF

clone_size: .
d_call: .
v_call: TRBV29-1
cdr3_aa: CSVEDLGRQGIGYTF

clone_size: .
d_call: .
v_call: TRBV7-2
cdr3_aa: CASSFYGNEQFF

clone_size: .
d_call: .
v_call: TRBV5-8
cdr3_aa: CASRGVSYWTSTDTQYF

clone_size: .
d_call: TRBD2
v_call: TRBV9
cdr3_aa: CASSLGTTSYNEQFF

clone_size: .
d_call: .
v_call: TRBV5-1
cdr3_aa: CASSLRLTAGEQYF

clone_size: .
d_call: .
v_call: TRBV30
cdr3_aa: CAWSVLGGFTDTQYF

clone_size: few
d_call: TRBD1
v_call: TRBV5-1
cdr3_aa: CASSAPGQGEQYF

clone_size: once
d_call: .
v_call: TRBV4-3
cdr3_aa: CASSQEWTAFNYGYTF

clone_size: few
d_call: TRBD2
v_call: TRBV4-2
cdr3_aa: CASSPDGTSGYNEQFF

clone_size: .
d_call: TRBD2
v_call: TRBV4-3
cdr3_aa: CASSRGLAANTGELFF

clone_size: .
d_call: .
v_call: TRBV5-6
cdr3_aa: CASSFFLSNQPQHF

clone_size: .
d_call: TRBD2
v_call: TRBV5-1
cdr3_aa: CASSPLAGAIDNEQFF

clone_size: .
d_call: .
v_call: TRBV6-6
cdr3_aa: CASSSQGETEAFF

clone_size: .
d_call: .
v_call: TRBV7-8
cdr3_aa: CASSLTRTVKQETQYF

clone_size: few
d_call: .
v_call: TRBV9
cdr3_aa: CASSVSTRTGELFF

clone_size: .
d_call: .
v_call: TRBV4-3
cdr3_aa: CASSQDLRQAQYF

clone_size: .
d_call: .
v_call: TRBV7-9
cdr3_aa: CASSPSYEQYF

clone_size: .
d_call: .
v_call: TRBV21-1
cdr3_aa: CASSKVRAGWGGRGEQFF

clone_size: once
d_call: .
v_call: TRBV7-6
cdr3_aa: CASSLERSTGLAGELFF

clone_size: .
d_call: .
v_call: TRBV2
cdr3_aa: CASMRDTNEKLFF

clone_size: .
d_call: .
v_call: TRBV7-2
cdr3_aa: CASSLKASGEATNEKLFF

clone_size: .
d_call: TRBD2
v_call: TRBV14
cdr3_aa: CASSPGRVAGVSYEQYF